This TCR beta chain is drawn from a study of T cell repertoires in aging, cancer and after chemotherapy. Study results and caveats: The repertoire data cannot show anything about immunological memory following chemotherapy. Compared with age-matched healthy donors, untreated hematological or solid cancer patients showed higher blood TCR clonality. Median generation probability rose over the chemotherapy interval in each cancer cohort, suggesting rebound thymic output.

Peripheral blood genomic DNA, not sorted cells or RNA, was the template. This clonotype was seen only a few times. The antigen remains undetermined. TRB rearrangements spanning V, D and J were amplified using mixed TRB-A/B primers. TCRdb itself ran the multiplex PCR reads through MiXCR, one entry per CDR3 protein. The sample records more than 1,500 distinct CDR3 sequences, 35% to 40% being singletons. The TCR sequence derives from a human donor with a solid tumor. The sample comprised blood.

CDR3 in amino acids: CASTVQGAETQYF. In nucleotides, the CDR3 is TGTGCCAGTACGGTACAGGGAGCAGAGACCCAGTACTTC. This chain uses TRBV19 with TRBJ2-5; tentative D call: TRBD1 (6 bases). CDR1 is LNHDA, CDR2 SQIVND, per germline (reference sequence). The CDR3 runs 13 residues. V was shortened by 7 bases and J by 4 bases, with 13 bases between the two germline ends. The variable domain in full, with the rest retrieved from reference TRBV19 and TRBJ2-5, is DGGITQSPKYLFRKEGQNVTLSCEQNLNHDAMYWYRQDPGQGLRLIYYSQIVNDFQKGDIAEGYSVSREKKESFPLTVTSAQKNPTAFYLCASTVQGAETQYFGPGTRLLVL.